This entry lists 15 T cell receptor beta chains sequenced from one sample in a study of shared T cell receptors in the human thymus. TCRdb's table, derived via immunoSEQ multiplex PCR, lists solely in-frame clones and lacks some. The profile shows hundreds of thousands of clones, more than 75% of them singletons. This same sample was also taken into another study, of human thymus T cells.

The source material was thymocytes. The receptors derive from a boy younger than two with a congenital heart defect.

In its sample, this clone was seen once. The chain's CDR3 is CASSRRGSKLSGNTIYF. The CDR3 DNA reads as TGTGCCAGCAGTCGGCGTGGGAGTAAGCTCTCTGGAAACACCATATATTTT. The gene calls are TRBV27 and TRBJ1-3; D not resolved. V lost 5 bases and J lost 0, with 17 bases in between. This CDR3 comprises 17 residues. CDR1 MNHEY and CDR2 SMNVEV come from the germline V gene (reference sequence).

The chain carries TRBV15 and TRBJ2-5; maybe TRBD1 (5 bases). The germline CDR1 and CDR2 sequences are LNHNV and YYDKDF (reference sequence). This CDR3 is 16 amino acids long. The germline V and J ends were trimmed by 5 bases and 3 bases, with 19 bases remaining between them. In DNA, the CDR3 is TGTGCCACCAGCTACCAGGGTTACGAAAGGGAAGAGACCCAGTACTTC. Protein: CATSYQGYEREETQYF.

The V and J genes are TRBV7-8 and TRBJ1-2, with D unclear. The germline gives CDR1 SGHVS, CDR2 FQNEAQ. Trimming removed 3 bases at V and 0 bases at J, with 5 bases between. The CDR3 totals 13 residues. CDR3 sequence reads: CASSLLANYGYTF. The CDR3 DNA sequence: TGTGCCAGCAGCTTGTTAGCTAACTATGGCTACACCTTC. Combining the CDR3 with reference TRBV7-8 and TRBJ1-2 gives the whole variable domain GAGVSQSPRYKVAKRGQDVALRCDPISGHVSLFWYQQALGQGPEFLTYFQNEAQLDKSGLPSDRFFAERPEGSVSTLKIQRTQQEDSAVYLCASSLLANYGYTFGSGTRLTVV.

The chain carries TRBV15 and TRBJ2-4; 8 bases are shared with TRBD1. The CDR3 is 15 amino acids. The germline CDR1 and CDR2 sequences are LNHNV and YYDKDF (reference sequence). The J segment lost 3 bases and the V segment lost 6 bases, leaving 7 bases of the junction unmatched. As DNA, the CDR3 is TGTGCCACCAGAACATCCGGACAGGGCAAAAACATTCAGTACTTC. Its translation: CATRTSGQGKNIQYF.

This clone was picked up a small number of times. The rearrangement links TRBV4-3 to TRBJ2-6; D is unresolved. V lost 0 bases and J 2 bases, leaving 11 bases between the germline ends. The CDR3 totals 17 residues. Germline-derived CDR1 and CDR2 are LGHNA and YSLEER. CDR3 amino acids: CASSQDQSATGANVLTF. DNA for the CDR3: TGCGCCAGCAGCCAAGATCAGTCTGCCACTGGGGCCAACGTCCTGACTTTC.

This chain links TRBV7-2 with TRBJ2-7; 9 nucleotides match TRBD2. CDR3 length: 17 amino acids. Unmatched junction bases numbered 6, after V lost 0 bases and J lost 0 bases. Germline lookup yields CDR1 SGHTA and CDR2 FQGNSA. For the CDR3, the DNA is TGTGCCAGCAGCTTAGCGAGGTGGCGGGAGGGCTCCTACGAGCAGTACTTC. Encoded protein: CASSLARWREGSYEQYF.

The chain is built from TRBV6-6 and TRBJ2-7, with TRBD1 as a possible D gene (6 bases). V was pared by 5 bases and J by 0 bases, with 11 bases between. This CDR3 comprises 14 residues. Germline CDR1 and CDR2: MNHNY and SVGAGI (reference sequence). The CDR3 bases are TGTGCCAGCAGTGCCAGGGGTAACTCCTACGAGCAGTACTTC. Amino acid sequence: CASSARGNSYEQYF.

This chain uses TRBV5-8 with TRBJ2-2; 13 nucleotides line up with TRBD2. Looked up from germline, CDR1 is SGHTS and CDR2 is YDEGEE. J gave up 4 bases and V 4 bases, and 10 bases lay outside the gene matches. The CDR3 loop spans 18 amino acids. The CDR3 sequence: CASSQTSGRAPGTGELFF. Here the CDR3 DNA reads TGTGCCAGCAGCCAAACTAGCGGGAGGGCCCCGGGCACCGGGGAGCTGTTTTTT.

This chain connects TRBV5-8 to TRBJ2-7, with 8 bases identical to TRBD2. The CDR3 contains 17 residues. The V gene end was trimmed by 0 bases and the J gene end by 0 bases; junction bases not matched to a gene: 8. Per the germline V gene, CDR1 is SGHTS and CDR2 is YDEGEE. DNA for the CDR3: TGTGCCAGCAGCTTGGCCAGCGTGCGGGAGGTCTCCTACGAGCAGTACTTC. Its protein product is CASSLASVREVSYEQYF.

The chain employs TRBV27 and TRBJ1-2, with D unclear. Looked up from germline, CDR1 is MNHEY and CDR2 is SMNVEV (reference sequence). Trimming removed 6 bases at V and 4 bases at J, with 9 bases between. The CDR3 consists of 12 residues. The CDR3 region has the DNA TGTGCCAGCAGACAGAGCCCCTATGGCTACACCTTC. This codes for CASRQSPYGYTF.

In DNA, the CDR3 is TGTGCCAGCAGCTCCGGGACTAGCACGGACGAGCAGTACTTC. Its translation: CASSSGTSTDEQYF. The J gene is TRBJ2-7, the V gene TRBV5-6; 9 nucleotides line up with TRBD2. This CDR3 comprises 14 residues. The V segment lost 3 bases and the J segment 5 bases; nucleotides outside the gene matches: 6. CDR1 SGHDT and CDR2 YYEEEE come from the germline V gene.

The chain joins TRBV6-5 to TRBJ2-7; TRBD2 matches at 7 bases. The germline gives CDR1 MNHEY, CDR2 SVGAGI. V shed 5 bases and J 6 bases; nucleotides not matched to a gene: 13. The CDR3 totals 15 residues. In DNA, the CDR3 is TGTGCCAGCAGTCCCTATAGCGGGCCCGGGGCCGAGCAGTACTTC. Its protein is CASSPYSGPGAEQYF.

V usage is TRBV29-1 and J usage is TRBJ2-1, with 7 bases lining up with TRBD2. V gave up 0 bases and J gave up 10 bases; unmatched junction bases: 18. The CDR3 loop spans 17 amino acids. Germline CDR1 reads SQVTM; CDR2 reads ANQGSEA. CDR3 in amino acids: CSVEDTVPELATHEQFF. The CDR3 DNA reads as TGCAGCGTTGAAGATACCGTCCCGGAACTAGCGACACACGAGCAGTTCTTC.

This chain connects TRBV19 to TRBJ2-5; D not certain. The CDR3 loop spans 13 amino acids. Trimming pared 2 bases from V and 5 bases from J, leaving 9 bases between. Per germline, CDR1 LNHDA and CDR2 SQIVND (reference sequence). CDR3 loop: CASSISGGETQYF. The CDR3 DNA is TGTGCCAGTAGTATATCGGGTGGGGAGACCCAGTACTTC.

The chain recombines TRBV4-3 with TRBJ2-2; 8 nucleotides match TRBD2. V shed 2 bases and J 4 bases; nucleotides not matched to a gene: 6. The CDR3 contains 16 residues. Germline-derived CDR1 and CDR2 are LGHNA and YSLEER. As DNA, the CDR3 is TGCGCCAGCAGCCAACTCGGGAGGGCGGGCACCGGGGAGCTGTTTTTT. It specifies CASSQLGRAGTGELFF.